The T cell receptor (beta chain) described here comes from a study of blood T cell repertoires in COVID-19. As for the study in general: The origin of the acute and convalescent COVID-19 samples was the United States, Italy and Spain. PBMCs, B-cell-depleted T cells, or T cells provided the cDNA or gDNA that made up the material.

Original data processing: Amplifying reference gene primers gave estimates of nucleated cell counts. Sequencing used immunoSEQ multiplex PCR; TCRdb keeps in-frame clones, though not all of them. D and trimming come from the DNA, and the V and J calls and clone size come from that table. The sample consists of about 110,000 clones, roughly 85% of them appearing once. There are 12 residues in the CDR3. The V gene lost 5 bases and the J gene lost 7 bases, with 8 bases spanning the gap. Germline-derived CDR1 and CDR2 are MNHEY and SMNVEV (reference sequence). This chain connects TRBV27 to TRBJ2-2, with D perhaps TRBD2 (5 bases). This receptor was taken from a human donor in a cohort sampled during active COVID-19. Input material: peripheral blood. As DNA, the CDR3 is TGTGCCAGCAGTAGGGCGGGCGGGGAGCTGTTTTTT. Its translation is CASSRAGGELFF.